The T cell receptor (beta chain) under discussion was sequenced for a study of shared clonotypes between healthy human individuals. Deep-level assay runs were performed. Produced via immunoSEQ multiplex PCR; TCRdb's table is partial and in-frame only. Here the sample spans 2 million to 2.5 million clones, approximately 94% being singletons. Healthy HIV-negative adults without recent acute infections or vaccinations served as donors. Trimming took off 4 bases at V and 6 bases at J, with 13 bases between the two ends. This CDR3 contains 13 residues. Germline CDR1 and CDR2: SQVTM and ANQGSEA. V gene TRBV29-1 combines with J gene TRBJ2-1, with D perhaps TRBD2 (6 bases). This receptor was obtained from a man younger than 35 in good health. What was sequenced was naive CD4+ T cells sorted from blood. Stated subset: CD45RA+ positively selected. Here the CDR3 reads CSVVRGASNEQFF. The DNA of the CDR3 is TGCAGCGTTGTACGCGGGGCTTCCAATGAGCAGTTCTTC.